This T cell receptor (beta chain) was observed in a study of blood T cell repertoires in COVID-19. Study-level information: There were acute and convalescent COVID-19 samples, and they came from the United States, Italy and Spain. Sources were T cells, B-cell-depleted T cells, or PBMCs; the material itself was cDNA or gDNA.

With V trimmed by 3 bases and J by 1 base, 3 bases remained unmatched. This CDR3 has 15 amino acids. Germline V lookup: CDR1 KGHSH, CDR2 LQKENI. In the study's own analysis: From reference gene primer amplification, estimates of nucleated cell counts were derived. Sequenced by immunoSEQ multiplex PCR; TCRdb stores in-frame clones only, minus some. V, J and clone size are taken as reported in that table, and D and trimming were inferred from the DNA itself. There are about 190,000 clones in the sample; around 90% occur only once, and approximately 0.62% lies in the top ten. This sequence was found in a middle-aged man with acute or convalescent COVID-19. The chain uses TRBV18 and TRBJ1-5, with 7 positions matching TRBD1. The sequenced sample was peripheral blood. The CDR3 spells CASSPGTVSNQPQHF. The CDR3 DNA sequence: TGTGCCAGCTCACCCGGGACAGTGAGCAATCAGCCCCAGCATTTT. The full variable domain, its missing parts supplied by reference TRBV18 and TRBJ1-5, is NAGVMQNPRHLVRRRGQEARLRCSPMKGHSHVYWYRQLPEEGLKFMVYLQKENIIDESGMPKERFSAEFPKEGPSILRIQQVVRGDSAAYFCASSPGTVSNQPQHFGDGTRLSIL.